This T cell receptor (beta chain) was captured in a study of Graves' ophthalmopathy and Graves' hyperthyroidism. Across the whole study: No treatment had been given when peripheral blood was collected at initial diagnosis.

The CDR3 runs 15 residues. The ends were cut back, 7 bases at V and 4 bases at J, with 19 bases in the middle. The V gene's germline CDR1 is SGHVS and CDR2 FQNEAQ. The authors amplified TCR beta CDR3 regions, and they did so from RNA transcripts for repertoire sequencing. First-round RT-PCR employed HTBI primers, with a second-round multiplex PCR after it. TCRdb redid the calling of the multiplex PCR reads with MiXCR, one entry per CDR3 protein. The sample lists about 210,000 distinct CDR3 sequences, just under 30% seen once, with around 9.8% in the top ten. This clonotype was seen ten or more times. The antigen is undetermined. Moderate-to-severe activity, CAS ≥3, NOSPECS ≥4 and duration under 3 months were recorded for donors with ophthalmopathy. Excluded: other autoimmune disease, uncontrolled infection, pregnancy or lactation. Overall study results and limits: The blood repertoire also included most expanded thyroid clonotypes above 0.001 frequency.

Sequencing was performed on peripheral blood. The chain has TRBV7-8 and TRBJ2-5; either TRBD1 or TRBD2 may fit D (5 bases each). The receptor's source is a man aged 50-60 years with Graves' ophthalmopathy. As DNA, the CDR3 is TGTGCCAGCATCTCCCCGGGACCGTATTTAGAGACCCAGTACTTC. Translating it yields CASISPGPYLETQYF.